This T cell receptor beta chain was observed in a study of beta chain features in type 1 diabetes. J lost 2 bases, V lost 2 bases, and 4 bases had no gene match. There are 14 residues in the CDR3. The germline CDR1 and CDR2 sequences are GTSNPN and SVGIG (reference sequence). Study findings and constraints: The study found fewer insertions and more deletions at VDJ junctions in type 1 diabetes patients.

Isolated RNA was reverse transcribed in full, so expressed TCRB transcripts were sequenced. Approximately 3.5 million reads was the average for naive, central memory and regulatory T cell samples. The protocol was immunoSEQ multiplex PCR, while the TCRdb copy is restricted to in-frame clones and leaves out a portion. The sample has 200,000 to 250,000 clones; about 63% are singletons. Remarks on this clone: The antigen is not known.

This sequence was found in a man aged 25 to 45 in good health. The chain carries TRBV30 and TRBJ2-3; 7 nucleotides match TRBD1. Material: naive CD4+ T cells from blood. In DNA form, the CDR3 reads TGTGCCTGGAGTACAGGGGATTACACAGATACGCAGTATTTT. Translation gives CAWSTGDYTDTQYF. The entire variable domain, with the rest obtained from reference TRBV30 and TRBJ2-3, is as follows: SQTIHQWPATLVQPVGSPLSLECTVEGTSNPNLYWYRQAAGRGLQLLFYSVGIGQISSEVPQNLSASRPQDRQFILSSKKLLLSDSGFYLCAWSTGDYTDTQYFGPGTRLTVL.